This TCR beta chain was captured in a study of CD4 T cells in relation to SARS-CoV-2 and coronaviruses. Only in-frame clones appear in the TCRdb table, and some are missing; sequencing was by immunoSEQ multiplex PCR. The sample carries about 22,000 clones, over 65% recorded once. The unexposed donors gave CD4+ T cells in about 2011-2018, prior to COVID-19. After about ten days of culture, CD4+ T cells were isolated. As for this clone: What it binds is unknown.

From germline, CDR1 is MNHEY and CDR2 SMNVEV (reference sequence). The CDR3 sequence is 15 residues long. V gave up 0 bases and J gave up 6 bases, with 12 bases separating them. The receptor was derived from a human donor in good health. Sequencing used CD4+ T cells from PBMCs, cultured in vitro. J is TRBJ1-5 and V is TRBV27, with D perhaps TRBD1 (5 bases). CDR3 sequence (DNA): TGTGCCAGCAGTTTATCGGGGCCCCTACGTCAGCCCCAGCATTTT. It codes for CASSLSGPLRQPQHF.